This TCR beta chain was captured by sequencing in a study of blood T cell repertoires in COVID-19. Study-wide background: The United States, Italy and Spain provided the acute and convalescent COVID-19 samples.

Adults between roughly 18 and 90 years of age took part from 24 US areas. The repertoire was sequenced with immunoSEQ multiplex PCR; TCRdb's copy has only in-frame clones and lacks some. The sample contains roughly 430,000 clones, approximately 85% of which appear only once. Germline loops: CDR1 SGHRS, CDR2 YFSETQ. Deletions cut 2 bases from V and 6 bases from J, with 11 bases between. This CDR3 contains 13 residues. This receptor was obtained from a woman in her thirties or forties with acute COVID-19. What was sequenced was PBMCs or T cells enriched from blood (not recorded which). The gene calls are TRBV5-1 and TRBJ1-2; a possible D gene is TRBD1 (5 bases). CDR3 coding DNA: TGCGCCAGCAGCTTTGGGGGGACGGATGGCTACACCTTC. It yields the protein CASSFGGTDGYTF. Looking up the rest from reference TRBV5-1 and TRBJ1-2 gives the full variable domain: KAGVTQTPRYLIKTRGQQVTLSCSPISGHRSVSWYQQTPGQGLQFLFEYFSETQRNKGNFPGRFSGRQFSNSRSEMNVSTLELGDSALYLCASSFGGTDGYTFGSGTRLTVV.